The text below deals with one TCR beta chain. No antigen is known for it. Relapses following autologous stem cell transplantation were seen in all patients, with brentuximab vedotin exposure varying. Germline-derived CDR1 and CDR2 are MDHEN and SYDVKM. V lost 3 bases to trimming and J lost 4 bases, with 13 bases between them. The CDR3 sequence is 14 residues long. The data are from a study of PD-1 blockade in classical Hodgkin lymphoma. General study results and limits: Patients who responded completely had about the same baseline diversity as newly diagnosed patients. Researchers reported that CD4+ TCR diversity, though not CD8+, rose significantly by C4D1.

Method: immunoSEQ multiplex PCR; TCRdb's copy keeps in-frame clones and lacks some. Here the sample spans some 65,000 clones, about 70% being singletons. The V call is TRBV28, the J call TRBJ2-7, with D uncertain. The source material was peripheral blood mononuclear cells (PBMCs), sampled before the second cycle of nivolumab. The clonotype was recovered from a human donor with classical Hodgkin lymphoma. CDR3 bases: TGTGCCAGCAGTTTGTGGTCCCAGTATTACGAGCAGTACTTC. Translation gives CASSLWSQYYEQYF.